This T cell receptor (beta chain) was obtained from a study of blood T cells in healthy people across ages. A sample-barcoded 5' primer and a J-beta primer mix were used in a second PCR of roughly 7 to 11 cycles. One entry per CDR3 protein results from TCRdb running MiXCR on the 5' RACE reads. This repertoire shows over 1,200,000 distinct CDR3 sequences, 59% found once; its top ten account for over 5%. Donor samples were obtained from healthy Caucasian individuals from Russia, aged roughly 6 to 95. Study results and limitations: Higher diversity and more naive CD4+ cells were features of long-lived donors, compared to aged donors.

As to this clonotype: What it binds is unknown.

The sample consisted of blood. The clonotype comes from a man between 18 and 29 years old in good health.

Here the CDR3 reads CASSPSGSGQETQYF. The DNA for the CDR3 is TGTGCCAGCAGCCCTAGCGGGAGTGGTCAGGAGACCCAGTACTTC. The V gene is TRBV7-2, the J gene TRBJ2-5, with TRBD2 matching 10 bases. Looked up from germline, CDR1 is SGHTA and CDR2 is FQGNSA. The CDR3 length is 15 residues. Unmatched junction bases numbered 8, after V lost 5 bases and J lost 5 bases.